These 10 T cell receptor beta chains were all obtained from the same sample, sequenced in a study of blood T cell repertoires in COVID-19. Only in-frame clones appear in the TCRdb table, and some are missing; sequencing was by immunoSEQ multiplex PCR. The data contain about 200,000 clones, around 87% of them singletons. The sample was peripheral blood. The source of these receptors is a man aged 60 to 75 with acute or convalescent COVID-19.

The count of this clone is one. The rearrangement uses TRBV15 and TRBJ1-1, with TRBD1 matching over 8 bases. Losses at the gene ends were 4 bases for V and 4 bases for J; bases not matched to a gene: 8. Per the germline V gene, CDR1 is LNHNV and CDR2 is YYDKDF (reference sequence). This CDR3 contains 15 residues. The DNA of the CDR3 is TGTGCCACCAGCACCAACACAGGGGGGGGCACTGAAGCTTTCTTT. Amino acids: CATSTNTGGGTEAFF.

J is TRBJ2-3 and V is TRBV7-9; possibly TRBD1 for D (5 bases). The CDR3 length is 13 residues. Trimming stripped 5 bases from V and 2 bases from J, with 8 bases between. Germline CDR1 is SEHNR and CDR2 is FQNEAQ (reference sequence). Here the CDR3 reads CASSRGVTDTQYF. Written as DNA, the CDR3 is TGTGCCAGCAGCAGGGGCGTCACAGATACGCAGTATTTT.

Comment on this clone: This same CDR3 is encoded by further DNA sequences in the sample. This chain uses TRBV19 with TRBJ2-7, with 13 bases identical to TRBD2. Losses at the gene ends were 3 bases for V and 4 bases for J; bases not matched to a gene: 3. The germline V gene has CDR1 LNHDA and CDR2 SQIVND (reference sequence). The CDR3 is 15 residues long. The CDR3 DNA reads TGTGCCAGTAGTATCCGGACTAGCGGGGGATACGAGCAGTACTTC. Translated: CASSIRTSGGYEQYF.

CDR3 residues: CASSPQGSSYEQYF. The CDR3 DNA is TGTGCCAGCAGCCCACAGGGGAGCTCCTACGAGCAGTACTTC. V usage is TRBV28 and J usage is TRBJ2-7, with TRBD1 matching 7 bases. CDR3 length: 14 residues. Germline values: CDR1 MDHEN, CDR2 SYDVKM. V shed 6 bases and J 0 bases; nucleotides not matched to a gene: 5. The entire variable domain, with the rest obtained from reference TRBV28 and TRBJ2-7, is as follows: DVKVTQSSRYLVKRTGEKVFLECVQDMDHENMFWYRQDPGLGLRLIYFSYDVKMKEKGDIPEGYSVSREKKERFSLILESASTNQTSMYLCASSPQGSSYEQYFGPGTRLTVT.

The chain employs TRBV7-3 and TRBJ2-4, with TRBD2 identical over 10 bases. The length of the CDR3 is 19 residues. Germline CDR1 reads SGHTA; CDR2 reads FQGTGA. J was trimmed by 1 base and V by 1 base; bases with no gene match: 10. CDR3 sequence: CASSLKLLFSGGAKNIQYF. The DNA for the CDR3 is TGTGCCAGCAGCTTAAAACTACTTTTTAGCGGGGGGGCCAAAAACATTCAGTACTTC. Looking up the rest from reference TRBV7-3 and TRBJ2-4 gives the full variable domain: GAGVSQTPSNKVTEKGKYVELRCDPISGHTALYWYRQSLGQGPEFLIYFQGTGAADDSGLPNDRFFAVRPEGSVSTLKIQRTERGDSAVYLCASSLKLLFSGGAKNIQYFGAGTRLSVL.

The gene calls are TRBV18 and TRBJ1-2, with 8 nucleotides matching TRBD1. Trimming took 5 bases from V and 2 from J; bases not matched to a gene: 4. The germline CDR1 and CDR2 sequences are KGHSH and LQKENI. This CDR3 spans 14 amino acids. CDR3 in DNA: TGTGCCAGCTCATCTACAGGGGGAAACTATGGCTACACCTTC. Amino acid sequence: CASSSTGGNYGYTF.

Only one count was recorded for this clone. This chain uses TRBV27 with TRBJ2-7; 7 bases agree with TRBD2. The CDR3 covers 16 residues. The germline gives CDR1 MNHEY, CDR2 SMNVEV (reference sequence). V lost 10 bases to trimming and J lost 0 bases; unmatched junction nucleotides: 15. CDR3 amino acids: CATMGGGARASYEQYF. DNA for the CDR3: TGTGCCACTATGGGGGGGGGAGCCAGGGCCTCCTACGAGCAGTACTTC.

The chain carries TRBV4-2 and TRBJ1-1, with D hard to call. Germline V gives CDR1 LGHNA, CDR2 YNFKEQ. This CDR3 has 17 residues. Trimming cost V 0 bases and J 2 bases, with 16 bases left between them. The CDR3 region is CASSQDAQRARNTEAFF. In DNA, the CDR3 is TGTGCCAGCAGCCAAGATGCACAGCGGGCAAGAAACACTGAAGCTTTCTTT.

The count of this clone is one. The CDR3 sequence is CASSDLGRFYEQYF. The CDR3 nucleotides read TGTGCCAGCAGTGACCTGGGCAGATTTTACGAGCAGTACTTC. The chain couples TRBV6-1 to TRBJ2-7; no reliable D call. Germline V lookup: CDR1 MNHNS, CDR2 SASEGT. The CDR3 sequence is 14 residues long. The V end lost 3 bases, the J end lost 4 bases, and 13 bases lay between the germline ends.

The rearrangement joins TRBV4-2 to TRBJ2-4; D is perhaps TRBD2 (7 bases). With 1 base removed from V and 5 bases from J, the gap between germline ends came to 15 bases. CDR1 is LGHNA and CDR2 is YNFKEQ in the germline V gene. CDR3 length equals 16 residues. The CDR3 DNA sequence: TGTGCCAGCAGCCAAGGATCAGGGGAGGGCGAAAACATTCAGTACTTC. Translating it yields CASSQGSGEGENIQYF.